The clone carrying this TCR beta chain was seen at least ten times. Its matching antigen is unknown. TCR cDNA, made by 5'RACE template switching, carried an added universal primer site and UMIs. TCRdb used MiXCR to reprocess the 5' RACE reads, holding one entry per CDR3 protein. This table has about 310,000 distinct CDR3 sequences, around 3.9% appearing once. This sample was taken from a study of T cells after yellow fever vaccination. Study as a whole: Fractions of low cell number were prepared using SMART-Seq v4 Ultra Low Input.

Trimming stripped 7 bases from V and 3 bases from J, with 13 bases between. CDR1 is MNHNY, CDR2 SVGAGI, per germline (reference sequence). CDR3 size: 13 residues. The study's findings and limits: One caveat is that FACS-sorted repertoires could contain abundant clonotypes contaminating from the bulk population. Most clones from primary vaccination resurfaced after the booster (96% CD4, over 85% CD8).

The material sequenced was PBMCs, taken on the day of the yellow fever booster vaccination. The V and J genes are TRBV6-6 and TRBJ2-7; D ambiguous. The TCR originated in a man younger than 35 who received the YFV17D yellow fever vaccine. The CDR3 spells CASTVGWNYEQYV. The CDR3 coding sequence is TGTGCCAGCACCGTAGGGTGGAACTACGAGCAGTACGTC.